This T cell receptor (beta chain) was retrieved from a study of CD8 T cells in Susac syndrome. Study-wide background: At the time of blood draw, patients with Susac syndrome were therapy-naive, receiving corticosteroids, or receiving intravenous immunoglobulin alone. Study-wide results and caveats: The CD4+ T cell repertoires from Susac syndrome exhibited no clonal expansion. That the number of individuals in its TCR sequencing and HLA analysis was relatively small was acknowledged by the study.

A note on this clonotype: Its target is not known.

The germline gives CDR1 MNHEY, CDR2 SVGEGT. This CDR3 spans 12 amino acids. Trimming took off 6 bases at V and 3 bases at J, with 9 bases between the two ends. The RNA, 0.5 to 1 ug, was put through reverse transcription using random hexamers. An immunoSEQ multiplex PCR generated amplified TCR beta CDR3 products spanning 54 Vbeta and 13 Jbeta. Via MiXCR, TCRdb re-called the immunoSEQ multiplex PCR reads, giving one row per CDR3 protein. The sample contains some 180,000 distinct CDR3 sequences, 90% to 95% of which appear only once. This rearrangement joins TRBV6-2 or TRBV6-3 to TRBJ2-7; D remains ambiguous. This receptor was obtained from a human donor with Susac syndrome. The material sequenced was CD4+ T cells from PBMCs. In DNA, the CDR3 is TGTGCCAGCAGGGCCCGAGACTACGAGCAGTACTTC. This encodes CASRARDYEQYF.